This TCR beta chain was sequenced during a study of immune cell composition in non-small cell lung cancer (dated by TCRdb to about 2017). Background for the entire study: To assign histologic subtype, which was mostly lung adenocarcinoma or squamous cell carcinoma, H&E was combined with p63, CK5, Napsin A and TTF-1 immunohistochemistry. TCR-beta sequencing from Adaptive Biotechnologies was done on a few dozen paired sets of NSCLC tumour and non-adjacent lung specimens and on roughly 24 tumour-only specimens. Supplementary cohort #1 consisted of 9 to 11 lung adenocarcinoma cases with paired tumour/lung TCR-beta sequencing and with TIL populations generated to assess tumour reactivity. The subtype comparisons left out a few tumour specimens with TCR-beta data because those specimens were rare histological subtypes.

V loses 6 bases at its end and J loses 9 bases; junction bases beyond the gene matches: 8. The CDR3 covers 15 residues, taking in both the cysteine and the phenylalanine. Only the CDR3 portion is preserved as DNA: 45 bases, with reading frame beginning at the first base. CDR1 and CDR2 were assigned from the germline V gene (reference sequence) as SEHNR and FQNEAQ. Worth noting for this clone: The target of this receptor is not known. No qualities accompany the bases; no much larger clone lies one base away.

A two-step multiplex PCR amplified TCR-beta CDR3 regions from genomic DNA, and the second step of the PCR added Illumina-compatible adaptors. TCR-beta immunosequencing was performed on an Illumina platform as a commercial immunoSEQ service. The authors' analysis ran thus. Repertoires were summarised by productive clonality and by Top 10 Clones, defined as the percentage of T-cell templates derived from the ten most frequent sequences. Values for productive clonality spanned 0 to 1, where a value of 1 indicated a monoclonal population. Tumour-associated clones were defined as sequences comprising at least 0.1% of tumour T-cell templates but absent from matched non-adjacent lung, identified via log10 scatter plots. Analyses were done in GraphPad Prism7 and R, with Student's t-tests for two-group comparisons, ANOVA for stages, and linear regression for relationships. TCRdb holds this immuneACCESS table with in-frame rearrangements only. Some clones are missing; in checked studies, unresolved V genes explain under half, and the rest has no known cause. The V and J calls and clone size were taken over from that table, and D and trimming were inferred from the DNA. The sample records about 3,400 clones, roughly 84% of which are singletons. The ten largest make up more than 10% of the sample.

Non-adjacent lung tissue from the same patient, taken as far from the tumour as possible and at least 3 cm away, was used for the normal lung samples. Genomic DNA was isolated with the QIAamp DNA kit from frozen aliquots of single-cell suspensions that had not been sorted. Tissues were received within 2 hours of resection and were immediately processed into single-cell suspensions. Tissue was mechanically dissociated and enzymatically digested with DNase I, collagenase I and hyaluronidase for roughly 30 minutes at 37 °C, then filtered and RBC-lysed. The paper as a whole reports these results and caveats: Nearly half of NSCLC cases had tumour-associated clones >0.5%, found in roughly 35% of adenocarcinomas compared with more than 60% of squamous carcinomas. Smoking pack-years did not significantly correlate with tumour TCR-beta clonality. In more than eight adenocarcinoma cases, a strong correlation was found between maximal tumour-associated clone frequency and TIL tumour reactivity, whereas no such correlation was found between overall clonality and TIL tumour reactivity. The reactivity cohort included only about ten cases, and whether tumour-reactive clones share sequences with the dominant in vivo tumour-associated clones was not shown.

This chain is built from TRBV7-9 and TRBJ2-1, and 13 junction bases match TRBD2. The specimen was non-adjacent lung tissue. The sequence derives from a human donor with non-small cell lung cancer. The CDR3 corresponds to CASSFWTSGSGEQFF. In nucleotides, the sequence is TGTGCCAGCAGTTTCTGGACTAGCGGGAGTGGTGAGCAGTTCTTC. Extended through the reference TRBV7-9 and TRBJ2-1 proteins, this CDR3 yields the full variable domain: DTGVSQNPRHKITKRGQNVTFRCDPISEHNRLYWYRQTLGQGPEFLTYFQNEAQLEKSRLLSDRFSAERPKGSFSTLEIQRTEQGDSAMYLCASSFWTSGSGEQFFGPGTRLTVL.